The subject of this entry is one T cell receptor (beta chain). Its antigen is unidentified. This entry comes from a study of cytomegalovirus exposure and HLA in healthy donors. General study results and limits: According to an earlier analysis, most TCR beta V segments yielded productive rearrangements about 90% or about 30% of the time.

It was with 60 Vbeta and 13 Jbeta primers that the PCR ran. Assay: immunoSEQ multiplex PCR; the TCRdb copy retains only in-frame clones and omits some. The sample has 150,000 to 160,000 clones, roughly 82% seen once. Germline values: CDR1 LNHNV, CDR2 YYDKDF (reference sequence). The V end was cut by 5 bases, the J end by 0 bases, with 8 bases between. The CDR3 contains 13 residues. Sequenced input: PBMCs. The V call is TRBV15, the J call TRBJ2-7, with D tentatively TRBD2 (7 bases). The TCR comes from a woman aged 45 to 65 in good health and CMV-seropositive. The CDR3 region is CATSGGASYEQYF. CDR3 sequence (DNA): TGTGCCACCAGCGGGGGGGCCTCCTACGAGCAGTACTTC. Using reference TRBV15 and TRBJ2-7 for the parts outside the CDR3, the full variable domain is DAMVIQNPRYQVTQFGKPVTLSCSQTLNHNVMYWYQQKSSQAPKLLFHYYDKDFNNEADTPDNFQSRRPNTSFCFLDIRSPGLGDTAMYLCATSGGASYEQYFGPGTRLTVT.